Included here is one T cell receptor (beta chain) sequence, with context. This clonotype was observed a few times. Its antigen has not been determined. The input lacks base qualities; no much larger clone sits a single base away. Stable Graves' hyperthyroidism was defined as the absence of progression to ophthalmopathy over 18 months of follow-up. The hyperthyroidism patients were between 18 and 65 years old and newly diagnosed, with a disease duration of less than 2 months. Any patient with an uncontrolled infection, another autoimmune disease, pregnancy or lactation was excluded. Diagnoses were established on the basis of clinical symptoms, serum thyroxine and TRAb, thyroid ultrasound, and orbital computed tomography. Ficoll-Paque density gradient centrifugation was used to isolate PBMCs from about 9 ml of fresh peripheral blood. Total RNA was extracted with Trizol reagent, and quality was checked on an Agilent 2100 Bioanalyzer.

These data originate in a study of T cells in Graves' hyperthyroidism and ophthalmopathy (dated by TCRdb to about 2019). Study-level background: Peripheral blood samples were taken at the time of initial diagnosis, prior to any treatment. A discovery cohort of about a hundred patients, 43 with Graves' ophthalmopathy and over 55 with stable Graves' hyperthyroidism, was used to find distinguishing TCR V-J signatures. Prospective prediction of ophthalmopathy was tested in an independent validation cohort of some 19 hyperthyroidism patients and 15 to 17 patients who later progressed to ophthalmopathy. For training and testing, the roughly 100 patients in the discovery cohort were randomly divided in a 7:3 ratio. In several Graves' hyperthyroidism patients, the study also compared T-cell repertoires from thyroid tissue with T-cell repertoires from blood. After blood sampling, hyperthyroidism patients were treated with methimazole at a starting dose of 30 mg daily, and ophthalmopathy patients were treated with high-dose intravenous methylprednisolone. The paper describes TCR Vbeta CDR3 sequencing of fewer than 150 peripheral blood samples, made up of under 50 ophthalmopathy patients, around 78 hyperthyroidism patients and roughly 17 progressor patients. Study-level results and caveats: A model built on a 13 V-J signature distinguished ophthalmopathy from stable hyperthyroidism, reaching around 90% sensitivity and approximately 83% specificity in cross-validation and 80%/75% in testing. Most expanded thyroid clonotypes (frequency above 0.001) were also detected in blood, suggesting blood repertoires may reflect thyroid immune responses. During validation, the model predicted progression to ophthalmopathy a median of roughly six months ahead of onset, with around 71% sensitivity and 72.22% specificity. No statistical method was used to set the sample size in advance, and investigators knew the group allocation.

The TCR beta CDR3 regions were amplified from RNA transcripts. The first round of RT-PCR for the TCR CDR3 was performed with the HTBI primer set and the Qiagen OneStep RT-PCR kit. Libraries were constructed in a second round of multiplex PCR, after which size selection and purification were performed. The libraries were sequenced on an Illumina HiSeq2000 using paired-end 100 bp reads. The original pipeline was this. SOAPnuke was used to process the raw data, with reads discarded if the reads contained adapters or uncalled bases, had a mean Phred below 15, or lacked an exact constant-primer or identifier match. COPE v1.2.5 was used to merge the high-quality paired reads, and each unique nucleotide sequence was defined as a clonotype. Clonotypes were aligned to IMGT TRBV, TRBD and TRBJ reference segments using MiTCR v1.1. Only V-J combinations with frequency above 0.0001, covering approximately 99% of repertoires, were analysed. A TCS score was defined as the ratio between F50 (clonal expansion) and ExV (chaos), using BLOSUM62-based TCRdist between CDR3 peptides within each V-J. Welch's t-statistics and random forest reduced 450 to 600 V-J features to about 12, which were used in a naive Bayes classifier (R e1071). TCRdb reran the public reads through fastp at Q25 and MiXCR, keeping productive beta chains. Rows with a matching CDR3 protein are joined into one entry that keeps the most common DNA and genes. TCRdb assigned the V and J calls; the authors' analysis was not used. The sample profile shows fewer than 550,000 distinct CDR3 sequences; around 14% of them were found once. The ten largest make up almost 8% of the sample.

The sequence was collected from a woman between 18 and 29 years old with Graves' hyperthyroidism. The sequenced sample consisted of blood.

The CDR3 in this case is CASSLTSLAGSYNEQFF. The nucleotide sequence is given as TGCGCCAGCAGCTTGACCAGCCTAGCGGGCTCCTACAATGAGCAGTTCTTC. Recombination connected TRBV5-1 to TRBJ2-1, with 8 middle bases fitting TRBD2. Counted from cysteine to phenylalanine, this CDR3 has 17 amino acids. The CDR3 DNA has 51 bases and is translated from base 1. V and J are trimmed by 1 base and 0 bases, and the gene matches miss 6 bases of the junction. Looking up the germline V gene yields CDR1 SGHRS and CDR2 YFSETQ.